Below are 9 T cell receptor beta chains sequenced from a single sample in a study of cytomegalovirus exposure and HLA in healthy donors. The PCR contained 60 Vbeta and 13 Jbeta primers. Generated by immunoSEQ multiplex PCR, the TCRdb table keeps only in-frame clones and is missing some. The table lists 200,000 to 250,000 clones, 75% to 80% of them singletons. The sequenced sample was PBMCs. The receptor source for this set is a young man in good health and CMV-seronegative.

The gene calls are TRBV6-5 and TRBJ1-2; 7 bases are shared with TRBD1. The CDR3 runs to 13 residues. With V trimmed by 6 bases and J by 5 bases, 6 bases remained unmatched. CDR1 is MNHEY, CDR2 SVGAGI, per germline. The CDR3 protein is CASRTGTDYGYTF. The DNA for the CDR3 is TGTGCCAGCAGGACCGGGACAGATTATGGCTACACCTTC.

DNA of the CDR3: TGTGCCAGCAGTGACAGGGCCCTCGCCTACGAGCAGTACTTC. It is translated as CASSDRALAYEQYF. This chain uses TRBV27 with TRBJ2-7, with TRBD1 matching 7 bases. The V segment lost 5 bases and the J segment 2 bases; nucleotides outside the gene matches: 6. CDR3 size: 14 residues. Germline CDR1 reads MNHEY; CDR2 reads SMNVEV (reference sequence).

The rearrangement joins TRBV11-1 to TRBJ2-5; 7 bases line up with TRBD2. This CDR3 contains 19 residues. The germline V gene has CDR1 SGHAT and CDR2 FQDESV (reference sequence). Trimming at V came to 3 bases and at J to 2 bases, leaving 18 bases not matched to a gene. CDR3 residues: CASSFGGGGTGWLQETQYF. CDR3 sequence (DNA): TGTGCCAGCAGCTTTGGCGGCGGGGGTACCGGATGGTTGCAAGAGACCCAGTACTTC.

In its sample, this clone was seen a few times. Here the CDR3 DNA reads TGTGCCACCGAGCGTACTAGCACAGATACGCAGTATTTT. Translation: CATERTSTDTQYF. The chain joins TRBV28 to TRBJ2-3; D ambiguous. The V and J ends lost 10 bases and 0 bases respectively, with 11 bases between them. This CDR3 has 13 residues. Germline V gene lookup returns CDR1 MDHEN and CDR2 SYDVKM.

This clone appeared a single time. The chain joins TRBV7-3 to TRBJ1-1; 8 bases match TRBD1. The CDR3 totals 13 residues. V gave up 4 bases and J gave up 4 bases; unmatched junction bases: 2. The germline V gene encodes CDR1 SGHTA and CDR2 FQGTGA. The DNA for the CDR3 is TGTGCCAGCAGCTCCGGACAGGGCACTGAAGCTTTCTTT. Encoded protein: CASSSGQGTEAFF.

The chain links TRBV4-2 to TRBJ1-2; TRBD1 matches at 11 bases. V lost 4 bases to trimming and J lost 3 bases; unmatched junction nucleotides: 1. The CDR3 runs to 14 residues. Germline lookup yields CDR1 LGHNA and CDR2 YNFKEQ. This chain's CDR3 is CASSPGQGDYGYTF. As DNA, the CDR3 is TGTGCCAGCAGCCCGGGACAGGGGGACTATGGCTACACCTTC.

The table lists this clone with a few counts. The chain uses TRBV4-2 and TRBJ2-3; possibly TRBD2 for D (6 bases). Germline assignment: CDR1 LGHNA and CDR2 YNFKEQ. The length of the CDR3 is 16 residues. Trimming took off 0 bases at V and 2 bases at J, with 12 bases between the two ends. The CDR3 DNA follows: TGTGCCAGCAGCCAAGATGGAACGGGGGTCACAGATACGCAGTATTTT. It yields the protein CASSQDGTGVTDTQYF.

The chain is built from TRBV7-3 and TRBJ2-3, with 10 bases aligning to TRBD2. The CDR3 spans 15 residues. The germline CDR1 and CDR2 sequences are SGHTA and FQGTGA. Unmatched junction bases numbered 4, after V lost 5 bases and J lost 2 bases. The CDR3 region is CASSPSGSSTDTQYF. The CDR3 nucleotides read TGTGCCAGCAGCCCTAGCGGGAGTTCCACAGATACGCAGTATTTT.

This chain links TRBV30 with TRBJ1-5; no definite D call. The CDR3 spans 13 residues. CDR1 is GTSNPN and CDR2 is SVGIG in the germline V gene (reference sequence). V shed 5 bases and J shed 3 bases, with 11 bases lying between them. CDR3 DNA: TGTGCCTGGGGCTCAGGTTTCAATCAGCCCCAGCATTTT. Protein sequence: CAWGSGFNQPQHF.